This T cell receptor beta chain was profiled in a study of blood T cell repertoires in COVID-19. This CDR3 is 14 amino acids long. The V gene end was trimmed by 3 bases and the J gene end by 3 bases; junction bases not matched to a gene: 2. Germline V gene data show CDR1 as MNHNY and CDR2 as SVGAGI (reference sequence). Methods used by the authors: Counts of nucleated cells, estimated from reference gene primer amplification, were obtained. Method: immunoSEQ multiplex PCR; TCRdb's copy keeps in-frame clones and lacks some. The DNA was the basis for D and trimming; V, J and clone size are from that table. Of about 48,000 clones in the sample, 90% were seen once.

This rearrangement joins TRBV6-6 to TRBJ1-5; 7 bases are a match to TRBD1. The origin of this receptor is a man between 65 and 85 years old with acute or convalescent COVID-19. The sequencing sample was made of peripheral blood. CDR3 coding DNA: TGTGCCAGCAGTTATGGACAGGTCAATCAGCCCCAGCATTTT. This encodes CASSYGQVNQPQHF.